A selection of T cell receptor beta chains follows, all from one sample in a study of Graves' ophthalmopathy and Graves' hyperthyroidism. TCRdb independently ran MiXCR on the multiplex PCR reads; one entry per CDR3 protein. Among roughly 1.1 million distinct CDR3 sequences, about two fifths were seen once, and the ten largest hold approximately 10%. What was sequenced was peripheral blood or thyroid tissue (not recorded which). These TCRs come from an adult man with Graves' hyperthyroidism. CDR3s include the opening cysteine and the closing phenylalanine or tryptophan. A D gene is named only where the DNA matches it firmly. Clone size appears in some rows only: once, few, many, or a class for an expanded clone.

-	TRBV29-1	TRBJ1-2	-	TGCAGCGTTGAGTCTGGGGTCGGCAGAATCTATGGCTACACCTTC	CSVESGVGRIYGYTF
-	TRBV6-5	TRBJ1-5	TRBD1	TGTGCCAGCAGTTTAACAGGGGCCTATAGCAATCAGCCCCAGCATTTT	CASSLTGAYSNQPQHF
-	TRBV5-1	TRBJ1-1	TRBD1	TGCGCCAGCAACCTAGGACAGGGCCTGAACACTGAAGCTTTCTTT	CASNLGQGLNTEAFF
-	TRBV25-1	TRBJ1-2	-	TGTGCCACTCTCAGTTCTCCCCAGACCACACCTGGCTACACCTTC	CATLSSPQTTPGYTF
once	TRBV9	TRBJ2-2	TRBD1	TGTGCCAGCGGCGACAGGGGACGGAACACCGGGGAGCTGTTTTTT	CASGDRGRNTGELFF
few	TRBV7-9	TRBJ1-1	-	TGTGCCAGCAACCCCACCCTACAGGGACACACTGAAGCTTTCTTT	CASNPTLQGHTEAFF
-	TRBV25-1	TRBJ1-2	TRBD1	TGTGCCAGCAGCCCCGGGACAGGGACGTTATATGGCTACACCTTC	CASSPGTGTLYGYTF
few	TRBV7-9	TRBJ2-7	TRBD2	TGTGCCAGCAGGCCTGCCCTAGCGGCCTACGAGCAGTACTTC	CASRPALAAYEQYF
many	TRBV19	TRBJ2-7	TRBD2	TGTGCCAGTACGCTAGCGGTGGGGAACTACGAGCAGTACTTC	CASTLAVGNYEQYF
few	TRBV27	TRBJ1-5	TRBD1	TGTGCCAGCAGTTTTGAATGGGGCAGGGGGCAGCCCCAGCATTTT	CASSFEWGRGQPQHF
many	TRBV6-6	TRBJ1-6	TRBD1	TGTGCCAGCAGGGGGACCGGGACAGGGCGGTCACCCCTCCACTTT	CASRGTGTGRSPLHF
many	TRBV5-1	TRBJ2-2	-	TGCGCCAGCAGCTTGGCCACGTTCGGGGAGCTGTTTTTT	CASSLATFGELFF
-	TRBV27	TRBJ2-5	TRBD2	TGTGCCAGCAGTTCCTTAGCGGGAGGGCCGGAGGAGACCCAGTACTTC	CASSSLAGGPEETQYF
few	TRBV19	TRBJ1-4	-	TGTGCCAGTATCGGGCAATACAACTACGCAACTAATGAAAAACTGTTTTTT	CASIGQYNYATNEKLFF
many	TRBV24-1	TRBJ2-7	TRBD2	TGTGCCACCAGTTCCGGGAGGGGCTACGAGCAGTACTTC	CATSSGRGYEQYF
many	TRBV10-2	TRBJ2-5	TRBD2	TGCGCCAGCAGTGAGTCGAGTTGGTGGACTAGCGGGGGGCCAGGTCAAGAGACCCAGTACTTC	CASSESSWWTSGGPGQETQYF
many	TRBV15	TRBJ2-7	-	TGTGCCACCTCCGCGGTAGCCTCCTACGAGCAGTACTTC	CATSAVASYEQYF
few	TRBV30	TRBJ2-7	-	TGTGCCTGGAGGCAGGGACCGAGCTACGAGCAGTACTTC	CAWRQGPSYEQYF
-	TRBV5-1	TRBJ1-5	TRBD1	TGCGCCAGCAGCTTGGTCGGAGACAGGGCGGAGACCCAGCATTTT	CASSLVGDRAETQHF
-	TRBV7-9	TRBJ1-5	TRBD1	TGTGCCAGCAGCCCAGGGGGCGCGATCAATCAGCCCCAGCATTTT	CASSPGGAINQPQHF
-	TRBV7-8	TRBJ2-3	-	TGTGCCACTGGACAGTGGGAGTGGGGCACAGATACGCAGTATTTT	CATGQWEWGTDTQYF
many	TRBV5-1	TRBJ1-1	-	TGCGCCAGCAAGCGGGAGGAAACGATGAACACTGAAGCTTTCTTT	CASKREETMNTEAFF
few	TRBV5-1	TRBJ1-1	TRBD1	TGCGCCAGCAGCACATACCGGGACAGCACTGAAGCTTTCTTT	CASSTYRDSTEAFF
few	TRBV20-1	TRBJ1-1	TRBD1	TGCAGTGCTACCCGACAGGGAATAAACACTGAAGCTTTCTTT	CSATRQGINTEAFF
many	TRBV7-2	TRBJ1-2	-	TGTGCCAGCAGCTTAGGGAGGGTCTCTGGCTACACCTTC	CASSLGRVSGYTF
few	TRBV10-3	TRBJ1-1	-	TGTGCCATCAGTGAGTCTGGGGGCATGAACACTGAAGCTTTCTTT	CAISESGGMNTEAFF
many	TRBV7-2	TRBJ2-5	-	TGTGCCAGCAGCTTAACACCAGAGACCCAGTACTTC	CASSLTPETQYF
-	TRBV15	TRBJ1-6	-	TGTGCCACCAGCAGAGCTCACAGGGTTGGCTCACCCCTCCACTTT	CATSRAHRVGSPLHF
-	TRBV7-2	TRBJ2-2	-	TGTGCCAGCAGCCTCGGGACCCGGCTCCCCGGGGAGCTGTTTTTT	CASSLGTRLPGELFF
-	TRBV19	TRBJ2-2	TRBD2	TGTGCCAGTAGTATAGGAAGCGGGAGGGACACCGGGGAGCTGTTTTTT	CASSIGSGRDTGELFF
-	TRBV4-2	TRBJ2-5	-	TGTGCCAGCAGCCAAACGGGACGAGGGGATTATGAGACCCAGTACTTC	CASSQTGRGDYETQYF
once	TRBV25-1	TRBJ2-2	TRBD1	TGTGCCAGCAGTGAATCAGGGGGCGCGACCGGGGAGCTGTTTTTT	CASSESGGATGELFF
once	TRBV15	TRBJ1-5	-	TGTGCCACCAGCAGAGATTGGTCAGTGACCTCTAGCAATCAGCCCCAGCATTTT	CATSRDWSVTSSNQPQHF